A single sample gave rise to the 30 T cell receptor beta chains below, sequenced in a study of shared clonotypes between healthy human individuals. The repertoire was sequenced with immunoSEQ multiplex PCR; TCRdb's copy has only in-frame clones and lacks some. The table records about 2.4 million clones, over 85% of them present only once. Source material: naive CD4+ T cells from PBMCs. Subset: CD45RA+ positively selected. The receptors were gathered from a man younger than 35 in good health. Some clones in this sample may be carry-over from other donors' samples.

The V gene is TRBV6-6, the J gene TRBJ1-1, with 7 bases fitting TRBD1. The germline gives CDR1 MNHNY, CDR2 SVGAGI (reference sequence). There are 15 residues in the CDR3. The J segment lost 1 base and the V segment lost 5 bases, leaving 7 bases of the junction unmatched. The CDR3 bases are TGTGCCAGCAGTCAGGGGGACGGGAAGAACACTGAAGCTTTCTTT. Translated: CASSQGDGKNTEAFF.

The chain joins TRBV28 to TRBJ1-1; D remains ambiguous. The CDR3 runs 16 residues. With 6 bases removed from V and 5 bases from J, the gap between germline ends came to 22 bases. Germline values: CDR1 MDHEN, CDR2 SYDVKM. Here the CDR3 DNA reads TGTGCCAGCAGCCCCCGAGGATCTCATGAGGGAACTGAAGCTTTCTTT. It translates to CASSPRGSHEGTEAFF. Full variable domain (outside the CDR3, taken from reference TRBV28 and TRBJ1-1): DVKVTQSSRYLVKRTGEKVFLECVQDMDHENMFWYRQDPGLGLRLIYFSYDVKMKEKGDIPEGYSVSREKKERFSLILESASTNQTSMYLCASSPRGSHEGTEAFFGQGTRLTVV.

For this clone: At one boundary the junction diverges from the germline segment, which might be a read error. The chain uses TRBV30 and TRBJ2-1; TRBD2 agrees at 13 bases. Germline-derived CDR1 and CDR2 are GTSNPN and SVGIG (reference sequence). The CDR3 consists of 15 residues. CDR3 region: CAGRLAGGDHNEQFF. CDR3 sequence (DNA): TGTGCCGGGAGACTAGCGGGAGGAGACCACAATGAGCAGTTCTTC.

This clone was observed a few times. Other DNA sequences within the sample encode an identical CDR3. The chain recombines TRBV7-9 with TRBJ2-2; TRBD2 matches 7 bases. Germline lookup yields CDR1 SEHNR and CDR2 FQNEAQ (reference sequence). With V trimmed by 3 bases and J by 6 bases, 4 bases remained unmatched. The CDR3 is 14 residues long. Here the CDR3 reads CASSFSGESGELFF. CDR3 coding DNA: TGTGCCAGCAGCTTCAGCGGGGAATCCGGGGAGCTGTTTTTT. Full variable domain (outside the CDR3, taken from reference TRBV7-9 and TRBJ2-2): DTGVSQNPRHKITKRGQNVTFRCDPISEHNRLYWYRQTLGQGPEFLTYFQNEAQLEKSRLLSDRFSAERPKGSFSTLEIQRTEQGDSAMYLCASSFSGESGELFFGEGSRLTVL.

J is TRBJ1-4 and V is TRBV5-1; no clear D. In germline, CDR1 is SGHRS, CDR2 YFSETQ. This CDR3 comprises 14 residues. V lost 4 bases, J lost 4 bases, and 11 bases lay in between. CDR3 loop: CASSLTVYNEKLFF. The CDR3 bases are TGCGCCAGCAGCCTTACAGTCTATAATGAAAAACTGTTTTTT. Full variable domain (missing parts from reference TRBV5-1 and TRBJ1-4): KAGVTQTPRYLIKTRGQQVTLSCSPISGHRSVSWYQQTPGQGLQFLFEYFSETQRNKGNFPGRFSGRQFSNSRSEMNVSTLELGDSALYLCASSLTVYNEKLFFGSGTQLSVL.

V usage is TRBV11-3 and J usage is TRBJ2-5; unclear D gene. The V and J ends lost 5 bases and 3 bases respectively, with 7 bases between them. CDR3 size: 12 residues. CDR1 is SGHNT, CDR2 YENEEA, per germline. CDR3 DNA sequence: TGTGCCAGCAGCCAGAATAAAGAGACCCAGTACTTC. Amino acids: CASSQNKETQYF.

This chain links TRBV25-1 with TRBJ2-5, with TRBD1 matching over 11 bases. The assigned J gene may be wrong: the sequence end matches TRBJ2-7 better. This CDR3 has 14 residues. Germline V gives CDR1 MGHDK, CDR2 SYGVNS. This CDR3 reads CASTRTGGPYEQYF. CDR3 sequence (DNA): TGTGCCAGCACCCGGACAGGGGGCCCCTACGAGCAGTACTTC.

The J gene is TRBJ2-7, the V gene TRBV7-3; D may be TRBD2 (6 bases). Trimming removed 4 bases from V and 3 bases from J, with 25 bases in between. Germline CDR1 and CDR2: SGHTA and FQGTGA. The CDR3 contains 18 residues. The CDR3 nucleotides read TGTGCCAGCAGCTCGTGGGGTATATCGGGAGCCCTAGGCTACGAGCAGTACTTC. Translated: CASSSWGISGALGYEQYF.

The gene calls are TRBV7-9 and TRBJ1-3; 7 bases are shared with TRBD1. This CDR3 has 14 amino acids. CDR1 is SEHNR and CDR2 is FQNEAQ in the germline V gene (reference sequence). The junction had 4 bases not matched to a gene; V was cut back by 5 bases and J by 3 bases. CDR3 DNA sequence: TGTGCCAGCAGCCCCTCAGGGGGTGGAAACACCATATATTTT. Its translation is CASSPSGGGNTIYF. Together with reference TRBV7-9 and TRBJ1-3, the CDR3 gives the full variable domain: DTGVSQNPRHKITKRGQNVTFRCDPISEHNRLYWYRQTLGQGPEFLTYFQNEAQLEKSRLLSDRFSAERPKGSFSTLEIQRTEQGDSAMYLCASSPSGGGNTIYFGEGSWLTVV.

The rearrangement uses TRBV28 and TRBJ1-5; TRBD1 might be the D (5 bases). CDR1 is MDHEN, CDR2 SYDVKM, per germline. The length of the CDR3 is 15 residues. Trimming took 6 bases from V and 4 from J, leaving 16 bases between them. The CDR3 is CASRPGTGGNQPQHF. CDR3 DNA sequence: TGTGCCAGCAGACCCGGGACGGGAGGTAATCAGCCCCAGCATTTT.

This clone has only a few counts. The gene calls are TRBV28 and TRBJ1-1; D is uncertain. CDR1 is MDHEN, CDR2 SYDVKM, per germline. Trimming took 5 bases from V and 3 from J, leaving 4 bases between them. This CDR3 contains 11 residues. The CDR3 loop reads CASSDHTEAFF. The CDR3 DNA sequence: TGTGCCAGCAGTGATCACACTGAAGCTTTCTTT.

The chain has TRBV5-1 and TRBJ2-7, with D unresolved. V gave up 0 bases and J gave up 3 bases, with 13 bases separating them. CDR1 and CDR2 (germline): SGHRS, YFSETQ. The CDR3 has 15 amino acids. The CDR3 is CASSLGGPNLYEQYF. As DNA, the CDR3 is TGCGCCAGCAGCTTGGGTGGGCCTAACCTCTACGAGCAGTACTTC.

V and J are TRBV6-5 and TRBJ2-3, with 13 bases aligning to TRBD2. Germline assignment: CDR1 MNHEY and CDR2 SVGAGI. V was pared by 5 bases and J by 8 bases, with 7 bases of the junction left unmatched. The CDR3 length is 15 residues. CDR3 sequence (DNA): TGTGCCAGCAGTCGAACGACTAGCGGGAGGCGTACGCAGTATTTT. This codes for CASSRTTSGRRTQYF.

This clone appeared a single time. This rearrangement joins TRBV6-1 to TRBJ1-1; D unclear. This CDR3 comprises 14 residues. CDR1 MNHNS and CDR2 SASEGT come from the germline V gene. V lost 8 bases to trimming and J lost 3 bases, with 16 bases between them. CDR3 protein: CASEQDPMYTEAFF. In DNA, the CDR3 is TGTGCCAGCGAACAAGACCCCATGTACACTGAAGCTTTCTTT.

This chain joins TRBV6-6 and TRBJ2-2, with a tentative D call TRBD2 (5 bases). Germline V gene lookup returns CDR1 MNHNY and CDR2 SVGAGI (reference sequence). The CDR3 loop spans 12 amino acids. Trimming removed 8 bases from V and 5 bases from J, with 9 bases in between. CDR3 coding DNA: TGTGCCAGCTCAAGCGGAACCGGGGAGCTGTTTTTT. Its translation: CASSSGTGELFF.

The V and J genes are TRBV28 and TRBJ1-2; perhaps TRBD1 as D (5 bases). V was trimmed by 4 bases and J by 2 bases, leaving 14 bases between them. This CDR3 has 15 amino acids. CDR1 and CDR2 from the germline V gene are MDHEN and SYDVKM. CDR3 in amino acids: CASSSGRTGNYGYTF. The CDR3 nucleotides are TGTGCCAGCAGTTCGGGACGAACGGGGAACTATGGCTACACCTTC.

This clone has just one count. This chain's CDR3 is CASSLMPSNYGYTF. CDR3 DNA sequence: TGTGCCAGCAGCTTGATGCCCTCTAACTATGGCTACACCTTC. The chain recombines TRBV5-8 with TRBJ1-2, with no clear D. With 1 base removed from V and 0 bases from J, the gap between germline ends came to 7 bases. The CDR3 extends over 14 amino acids. Germline values: CDR1 SGHTS, CDR2 YDEGEE.

The rearrangement links TRBV5-1 to TRBJ2-2, with D perhaps matching TRBD1 (5 bases). CDR1 and CDR2 from the germline V gene are SGHRS and YFSETQ. V was cut by 4 bases and J by 6 bases, with 10 bases left in between. CDR3 length: 13 residues. CDR3 DNA sequence: TGCGCCAGCAGCCCTGACAGTCCCGGGGAGCTGTTTTTT. Protein: CASSPDSPGELFF.

As for this clone: Other DNA variants within this sample encode the same CDR3. The V call is TRBV28, the J call TRBJ2-5; a possible D gene is TRBD1 (6 bases). Germline CDR1 MDHEN, CDR2 SYDVKM. Trimming took 4 bases from V and 1 from J, leaving 10 bases between them. This CDR3 region has 14 residues. The CDR3 spells CASSSDRVQETQYF. The CDR3 bases are TGTGCCAGCAGTTCGGACAGAGTCCAAGAGACCCAGTACTTC.

The J gene is TRBJ1-1, the V gene TRBV7-2; 8 bases match TRBD1. Germline trimming cut 5 bases from V and 1 base from J; bases unmatched to any gene: 12. This CDR3 spans 17 amino acids. Germline V gene sequence: CDR1 SGHTA, CDR2 FQGNSA. The CDR3: CASSPGQGLFWNTEAFF. The CDR3, as DNA: TGTGCCAGCAGCCCAGGACAGGGACTCTTTTGGAACACTGAAGCTTTCTTT. The entire variable domain, with the rest obtained from reference TRBV7-2 and TRBJ1-1, is as follows: GAGVSQSPSNKVTEKGKDVELRCDPISGHTALYWYRQSLGQGLEFLIYFQGNSAPDKSGLPSDRFSAERTGGSVSTLTIQRTQQEDSAVYLCASSPGQGLFWNTEAFFGQGTRLTVV.

This clone was seen once. The V and J genes are TRBV7-9 and TRBJ2-2, with D perhaps TRBD2 (5 bases). Germline loops: CDR1 SEHNR, CDR2 FQNEAQ (reference sequence). V lost 0 bases and J 3 bases, leaving 14 bases between the germline ends. The CDR3 runs to 17 residues. In nucleotides, the CDR3 is TGTGCCAGCAGCTTAGCGACTACTCTACAAGACACCGGGGAGCTGTTTTTT. Its translation is CASSLATTLQDTGELFF.

The chain uses TRBV6-5 and TRBJ1-1; 8 positions agree with TRBD1. The CDR3 totals 12 residues. J was trimmed by 11 bases and V by 5 bases; bases with no gene match: 7. The germline gives CDR1 MNHEY, CDR2 SVGAGI. The CDR3 spells CASSPGGGRAFF. CDR3 DNA: TGTGCCAGCAGTCCAGGGGGCGGTAGGGCTTTCTTT.

This clone was counted once. The identical CDR3 is also encoded by other nucleotide sequences in the sample. The chain is built from TRBV29-1 and TRBJ2-3, with D tentatively TRBD1 (6 bases). The CDR3 runs 13 residues. Germline-derived CDR1 and CDR2 are SQVTM and ANQGSEA. Trimming cost V 6 bases and J 1 base, with 11 bases left between them. The CDR3 loop reads CSVGTPGTDTQYF. The DNA of the CDR3 is TGCAGCGTAGGGACACCCGGCACAGATACGCAGTATTTT.

This chain uses TRBV19 with TRBJ2-4, with D tentatively TRBD2 (5 bases). The germline V gene encodes CDR1 LNHDA and CDR2 SQIVND (reference sequence). The CDR3 has 13 residues. Trimming removed 6 bases from V and 9 bases from J, with 15 bases in between. The CDR3 protein is CASSEDSMSIQYF. Here the CDR3 DNA reads TGTGCCAGTAGCGAGGACTCAATGTCCATTCAGTACTTC.

V and J are TRBV28 and TRBJ1-2, with D hard to call. CDR3 length: 12 residues. CDR1 is MDHEN and CDR2 is SYDVKM in the germline V gene. With 3 bases removed from V and 7 bases from J, the gap between germline ends came to 9 bases. CDR3 protein: CASSFRLPGYTF. The DNA for the CDR3 is TGTGCCAGCAGTTTCCGTCTTCCTGGCTACACCTTC.

V and J are TRBV28 and TRBJ2-7; 8 nucleotides match TRBD1. Germline CDR1 MDHEN, CDR2 SYDVKM. This CDR3 contains 14 residues. The J segment lost 6 bases and the V segment lost 4 bases, leaving 8 bases of the junction unmatched. CDR3 residues: CASSSGTGPFEQYF. DNA of the CDR3: TGTGCCAGCAGTTCCGGGACAGGCCCCTTCGAGCAGTACTTC. The full variable domain, in which reference TRBV28 and TRBJ2-7 provide the parts outside the CDR3, is DVKVTQSSRYLVKRTGEKVFLECVQDMDHENMFWYRQDPGLGLRLIYFSYDVKMKEKGDIPEGYSVSREKKERFSLILESASTNQTSMYLCASSSGTGPFEQYFGPGTRLTVT.

About this clone: Distinct nucleotide sequences in the sample also encode this CDR3. This rearrangement joins TRBV2 to TRBJ2-7; 10 bases are shared with TRBD1. The CDR3 contains 13 residues. V lost 6 bases, J lost 2 bases, and 1 base stayed unmatched. Germline-derived CDR1 and CDR2 are SNHLY and FYNNEI. The CDR3 coding sequence is TGTGCCAGCAGGGGGACAGGGGCCTACGAGCAGTACTTC. Its translation is CASRGTGAYEQYF.

This chain links TRBV6-1 with TRBJ2-7, with 9 bases matching TRBD1. The V gene's germline CDR1 is MNHNS and CDR2 SASEGT. The CDR3 consists of 15 residues. Germline trimming cut 6 bases from V and 3 bases from J; bases unmatched to any gene: 9. CDR3 DNA: TGTGCCAGCAGGAGGGGACAGGGAGTTTTCTACGAGCAGTACTTC. It encodes CASRRGQGVFYEQYF.

The V gene is TRBV7-3, the J gene TRBJ2-7, with a possible D match to TRBD2 (5 bases). Germline-derived CDR1 and CDR2 are SGHTA and FQGTGA. The V gene lost 5 bases and the J gene lost 6 bases, with 23 bases spanning the gap. The CDR3 contains 16 residues. The CDR3 here is CASSLLPLQSGSEQYF. The CDR3 DNA reads TGTGCCAGCAGCCTGCTACCCTTACAATCTGGGAGCGAGCAGTACTTC.

The V call is TRBV7-3, the J call TRBJ2-1; TRBD2 agrees at 9 bases. CDR1 is SGHTA and CDR2 is FQGTGA in the germline V gene. The J segment lost 7 bases and the V segment lost 5 bases, leaving 12 bases of the junction unmatched. The CDR3 extends over 16 amino acids. The CDR3 DNA sequence: TGTGCCAGCAGCCAGTACAGAAGCGGGAGGTTAAATGAGCAGTTCTTC. This codes for CASSQYRSGRLNEQFF.